This TCR beta chain is drawn from a study of cytomegalovirus exposure and HLA in healthy donors (dated by TCRdb to 2016 to 2017). Regarding the complete study: In an earlier analysis of approximately 500 of the donors, 276 Gb of sequence data and 117 million unique TCR beta sequences from 180 million or so T cells were reported. Genome-wide SNP genotypes for about 55% of the 666 donors were used in a later genetic analysis, which treated that subset as a discovery cohort. High-throughput TCR immunosequencing, statistical association of individual TCRs with disease status, and machine learning were combined to predict cytomegalovirus infection status. An early release covering about 600 HLA-typed donors comprised approximately 300 gigabases of sequencing data and approximately 85 million unique TCR sequences. The study used immunosequencing to profile the T cell repertoires of 666 subjects and linked those repertoires to cytomegalovirus serostatus. The number of typed donors differed by locus: roughly 629-630 for A, B, C, DRB1 and DQB1; about 520 for DQA1; about 600 for DPA1; and approximately 450 for DPB1. Donor age, sex, ethnicity and CMV serostatus were collected together with the repertoire data. The study aimed to test whether cataloging public T cell receptors could reveal signatures of past pathogen exposure. Every discovery cohort repertoire had been produced on one sequencing platform. Class I and class II HLA loci were covered by the typing at four-digit resolution. Rather than drawing on any new phenotypic data, the later analysis identified candidate immune exposures from TCR beta sequences and the way those sequences occurred across donors. A later analysis re-examined previously published TCR beta repertoires from 500 to 700 donors and added high-resolution HLA genotyping to investigate patterns of TCR occurrence. About 5 DR-DQ haplotypes were handled as single units for association and clustering, since linkage in the cohort was strong. Across approximately 400 genotyped donors of the cohort, an average of about 220,000 unique TCR beta nucleotide sequences per donor were sequenced, and 15% to 20% of those sequences were non-productive. Besides the first cohort of 550 to 750 subjects, a separate validation cohort made up of 90 to 150 different subjects was used. Of the roughly 400 genotyped donors, 70% to 90% were placed in the genetic ancestry cluster associated with self-reported Caucasian donors. An earlier analysis of approximately 500 of the donors applied high-throughput TCR beta sequencing to assess whether each TCR beta V gene segment acted as functional or pseudogenic.

Library creation used the immunoSEQ multiplex PCR assay. A mixture of 60 forward primers for TCR Vbeta segments and 13 reverse primers for TCR Jbeta segments was used in the multiplex PCR. The CDR3 region of rearranged TCR beta genes was amplified from genomic DNA by a multiplex PCR assay. The Illumina HiSeq System was used to sequence the amplified TCR beta libraries as 87-base-pair reads. The published analysis was carried out like this. A later analysis tallied 80 million to 95 million unique TCR beta chains across the 550 to 850 repertoires, and about 10 million of those chains were shared by two or more donors. A nearest-neighbor algorithm error-corrected the raw reads and collapsed the reads into unique sequences, merging closely related sequences to remove PCR and sequencing errors. CDR3 sequences were aligned to IMGT reference sequences to assign V, D and J gene segments. For a sequence to be retained, a match of at least six nucleotides to both a V gene segment and a J gene segment was required. Rearrangements were called productive when the CDR3 lacked stop codons and stayed in frame with V and J; all others were non-productive. Following IMGT convention, CDR3 was defined as the stretch from the second conserved V-encoded cysteine to the conserved J-encoded phenylalanine. Sequences without an unambiguous match to a single V gene segment were excluded from the earlier analysis of several hundred of the donors. In an earlier analysis of more than 500 of the donors, a V segment was called functional when productive rearrangements were above 56.7%, and segregating when the standard deviation between donors exceeded 5%. A statistical classification framework was developed to diagnose cytomegalovirus status using the catalog of TCR beta chain sequences. In a later analysis, TCR nucleotide sequences were compared against IMGT/GENE-DB human TR gene sequences so that V and J genes could be assigned. In a later analysis, CDR3 sequences and most-parsimonious VDJ recombination scenarios were assigned using the TCRdist pipeline. In a later analysis, each TCR beta chain was defined by its CDR3 amino acid sequence together with its V-gene family, and reads without a unique V-gene family were excluded. In a later analysis, 450 to 600 highly shared, low-generation-probability nucleotide sequences were removed to address suspected cross-contamination and a sequencing artifact. For each public chain, a later analysis derived a clonal expansion index from normalized ranks of inferred template counts within each repertoire. Generation probabilities in a later analysis came from a VDJ recombination model fitted to out-of-frame rearrangements, and those results were checked against IGoR. In a later analysis, TCR-TCR, TCR-HLA and TCR-CMV co-occurrence was scored with hypergeometric tests, and a repertoire-size bias correction was applied to TCR pairs. False discovery rates were estimated in a later analysis by permuting HLA or CMV assignments 20 times. In a later analysis, co-occurring TCRs were grouped using DBSCAN, and TCRdist sequence similarity was added for clustering within HLA-allele-positive subsets. Repertoires with fewer than 30,000 or more than 120,000 public chains, plus five repertoires with anomalous nucleotide sharing, were excluded from co-occurrence clustering. TCRdb mirrors the immuneACCESS table, restricted to in-frame sequences. Some clones are absent from its copies; in checked studies, under half trace to an unresolved V gene, and the reason for the others is unknown. The V and J calls and clone size are taken from that table; D and trimming were inferred from the DNA. This sample comprises over 30,000 clones, 65% to 70% of them detected only once. Together, the top ten hold around 10% of the sample.

Turning to this clone: Which antigen it targets is not known. Base qualities were left out, and no much larger clone turns up one base away.

The germline V gene yields SGDLS for CDR1 and YYNGEE for CDR2. The CDR3 measures 15 amino acids from cysteine to phenylalanine. The sequence is cut down to CDR3 DNA, 45 bases in frame from base 1. Between the V and J ends, shortened by 3 bases and 0 bases respectively, the junction contains 13 bases. What the study reported, not specific to this receptor: A later analysis found that HLA-associated TCR beta chains were more clonally expanded and had lower generation probabilities than equally common non-associated chains. Strong co-occurrence of HLA alleles, especially DR and DQ, made assigning TCR associations to individual alleles difficult. A later analysis found that most CMV-associated TCR beta chains appeared HLA-restricted, with HLA associations seemingly driven largely by CMV exposure. A group of highly shared sequence variants was considered likely to be a technical artifact of the sequencing pipeline. In a later genetic analysis, a missense DCLRE1C variant was associated with V-gene and J-gene trimming of TCR beta chains, and the association was replicated in an independent cohort. A total of about 150 TCR beta chains were listed by the study as associated with cytomegalovirus. The only immune exposure information available for the cohort was CMV serostatus. Compared with the approximately 600-donor mean, donors in an Asian-associated ancestry cluster had fewer N-insertions in productive TCRs, according to a later genetic analysis. Specific HLA alleles were associated with more than 15,000 TCR beta sequences at a false discovery rate of 0.05 in a later analysis. The cohort was sequenced for TCR beta chains only, and without alpha or paired-chain data the features that could be detected were limited. A further reported finding was that TCR beta sequences accurately predicted the HLA-A and HLA-B alleles for most subjects in the first cohort. While some public TCRs were present in many individuals, most TCR sequences turned up only very rarely across donors. Roughly uniform sequencing depth across donors was assumed in presence/absence analyses, although this assumption may not hold. The authors suggested that the approach could potentially be extended to other disease states and immunological phenotypes. Because the 87-base-pair reads could not distinguish some IMGT-functional V segments, including TRBV6-2 and TRBV6-3, those segments were excluded. Correlated functional status among segregating V segments might be attributable to linkage disequilibrium, but an unknown experimental factor could not be ruled out. The classifier was reported to diagnose cytomegalovirus status with high specificity and sensitivity in both the original and validation cohorts. Broadly in line with IMGT annotations, most TCR beta V segments showed up in productive rearrangements about 87% or about 30% of the time in an earlier analysis of a few hundred of the donors. According to a later analysis, parvovirus B19, influenza, CMV and Epstein-Barr virus appeared linked to several top co-occurrence clusters. Because counts were too low, roughly 18 rarely observed V segments, including chromosome 9 orphons, were left out of the earlier analysis of 587 of the donors. In vitro tests confirmed that a few of the cytomegalovirus-associated TCR beta chains recognize cytomegalovirus antigens. Because HLA typing was missing for some donors at each locus, association tests included only the typed subset. A later analysis found that TCR association rates varied across HLA loci, with DRB1 alleles showing the most associated TCRs and HLA-C alleles the fewest.

The cohort was made up of 666 healthy bone marrow donors. All cohort members were sampled while nominally healthy, although unrecorded immune exposures were likely present. The donor was CMV seropositive and belonged to the group of 250 to 300 seropositive cohort members. Each donor provided a peripheral blood sample, and peripheral blood mononuclear cells were used for TCR beta sequencing. Genomic DNA was extracted from the blood cell samples with the Qiagen DNeasy Blood Extraction Kit. Sequenced input: PBMCs. The source of this sequence is a man between 35 and 55 years old in good health and CMV-seropositive. Here the chain combines TRBV9 and TRBJ2-7, with TRBD1 tentatively as D gene (5 bases match). In nucleotide form, the sequence is TGTGCCAGCAGCGCAGGGTCCACCTTCTCCTACGAGCAGTACTTC. This yields the protein CASSAGSTFSYEQYF.